This entry lists 2 T cell receptor beta chains sequenced from one sample in a study of blood T cells in healthy people across ages (dated by TCRdb to the mid-2010s). Library method: 5' RACE. Reads for this sample came from an Illumina HiSeq 2500. A second about 7 to 11 cycle PCR used a sample-barcoded 5' primer and a J-beta primer mix. TCRdb ran its own pipeline on the public reads, namely fastp trimming at Q25 and MiXCR clone calling, and kept in-frame beta chains. For every CDR3 protein sequence, its rows merge into one entry that carries the most common genes and DNA. The sample yields around 1.7 million distinct CDR3 sequences; about 30% were counted once. The ten largest clones take up 6.5% to 8.5% of the sample. Sample: blood. The receptors stem from a woman in her 30s in good health.

There are a few counts of this clonotype. The chain recombines TRBV7-9 with TRBJ1-4; D uncertain. In germline, CDR1 is SEHNR, CDR2 FQNEAQ (reference sequence). Trimming pared 5 bases from V and 4 bases from J, leaving 11 bases between. The CDR3 is 14 residues long. The DNA for the CDR3 is TGTGCCAGCAGCCAAGGCCGGGGTAATGAAAAACTGTTTTTT. Protein: CASSQGRGNEKLFF.

The chain joins TRBV9 to TRBJ2-7, with D possibly being TRBD1 (6 bases). Trimming pared 0 bases from V and 4 bases from J, leaving 11 bases between. The CDR3 totals 14 residues. Per germline, CDR1 SGDLS and CDR2 YYNGEE. The CDR3 DNA follows: TGTGCCAGCAGCGTAGGAGAAGGGGGTTACGAGCAGTACTTC. Translation gives CASSVGEGGYEQYF.